Listed below are T cell receptor beta chains from one sample, sequenced in a study of identical twins. TCRdb reanalysed the 5' RACE reads using MiXCR and keeps one entry per CDR3 protein. The sample holds around 490,000 distinct CDR3 sequences, about a fifth seen once. A further study also used this sample, focusing on yellow fever vaccine responses in identical twins.

Sequencing was performed on CD4+ T cells sorted from blood. The receptors were sampled from a woman aged 18-35 years in good health. CDR3s include the opening cysteine and the closing phenylalanine or tryptophan. Fields, in order: D gene, clone size, V gene, J gene, CDR3 DNA, CDR3 protein. A D gene is named only where the DNA matches it firmly. Where a row states a size, it is once, few, many or the class of an expanded clone; other rows omit it.

TRBD1	-	TRBV12-3/TRBV12-4	TRBJ1-5	TGTGCCAGCAGTCGGGGACAGGGGACAAATCAGCCCCAGCATTTT	CASSRGQGTNQPQHF
TRBD1	few	TRBV7-9	TRBJ2-1	TGTGCCAGCAGCTTATTTATTTCGTTGGGGACAGGTAATAAGCAGTTCTTC	CASSLFISLGTGNKQFF
TRBD2	-	TRBV11-2	TRBJ2-7	TGTGCCAGCAGCCGGCGGGAGGACGGGTCCATCCCCTCCTACGAGCAGTACTTC	CASSRREDGSIPSYEQYF
-	few	TRBV6-4	TRBJ2-1	TGTGCCAGCAGTGACACGACCCGGCTGTCCTACAATGAGCAGTTCTTC	CASSDTTRLSYNEQFF
-	-	TRBV5-1	TRBJ2-6	TGCGCCAGCAGCTTGGACGGAAACTCTGGGGCCAACGTCCTGACTTTC	CASSLDGNSGANVLTF
-	few	TRBV4-1	TRBJ2-2	TGCGCCAGCAGCCAAGTCCGGGGAGCTACACTACGGTCCGGGGAGCTGTTTTTT	CASSQVRGATLRSGELFF
-	-	TRBV7-6	TRBJ2-2	TGTGCCAGCAGCGCCGTTTTTTCAGCCACCGGGGAGCTGTTTTTT	CASSAVFSATGELFF
TRBD1	many	TRBV12-3/TRBV12-4	TRBJ1-5	TGTGCCAGCAGTCCCGACAGGGGCAATCAGCCCCAGCATTTT	CASSPDRGNQPQHF
TRBD2	many	TRBV5-6	TRBJ2-1	TGTGCCAGCAGCTTGGTGACTAGCGGGGGGATGCATGAGCAGTTCTTC	CASSLVTSGGMHEQFF
-	-	TRBV6-1	TRBJ2-2	TGTGCCAGCACGAGGGAAGTTAACACCGGGGAGCTGTTTTTT	CASTREVNTGELFF
-	few	TRBV28	TRBJ1-1	TGTGCCAGCAGCCCCAGGAGGGAAGCTTTCTTT	CASSPRREAFF
TRBD2	-	TRBV7-9	TRBJ2-7	TGTGCCAGCAGCTTAGACGCCTGGGGGGGGAGTCACGAGCAGTACTTC	CASSLDAWGGSHEQYF
-	-	TRBV5-1	TRBJ1-2	TGCGCCAGCAGCTTGGGAGTGGACTACACCTTC	CASSLGVDYTF
-	-	TRBV6-5	TRBJ1-6	TGTGCCAGCAGTTACAGGAATTCACCCCTCCACTTT	CASSYRNSPLHF
TRBD2	once	TRBV11-2	TRBJ2-5	TGTGCCAGCAGCTTACCCGGGACTAGTCGAGAGACCCAGTACTTC	CASSLPGTSRETQYF
TRBD1	few	TRBV12-3/TRBV12-4	TRBJ1-2	TGTGCCAGCAGTTTAGCGGACAGGTCTGGCTATGGCTACACCTTC	CASSLADRSGYGYTF
-	few	TRBV28	TRBJ2-7	TGTGCCAGCCAGGCTTTTCCCTACGAGCAGTACTTC	CASQAFPYEQYF
TRBD2	-	TRBV27	TRBJ2-7	TGTGCCAGCAAAGTGTCGGGAGGGGTCTACGAGCAGTACTTC	CASKVSGGVYEQYF
-	few	TRBV29-1	TRBJ1-3	TGCAGCGTCGCTTTCTCTGGAAACACCATATATTTT	CSVAFSGNTIYF
TRBD2	-	TRBV15	TRBJ2-7	TGTGCCACCAGCAGAGGGTTCCCGGGACTAGCGGGAGACGAGCAGTACTTC	CATSRGFPGLAGDEQYF